The rows below give T cell receptor beta chains drawn from one sample of a study of shared clonotypes between healthy human individuals. Clones were sequenced by immunoSEQ multiplex PCR, and TCRdb holds only the in-frame ones, with some missing. The sample shows 600,000 or so clones, around 96% of them seen only once. The sequencing input was naive CD8+ T cells sorted from blood. Receptors were obtained from a woman aged 30 to 39 in good health. The CDR3 runs from the conserved cysteine through the conserved F or W. The order of the fields is V gene, J gene, D gene, clone size, CDR3 protein, CDR3 DNA. The D gene is left open where the match is weak. For some rows the clone size is stated as once, few or many, or as a class when expanded; others skip it.

v_call: TRBV5-6
j_call: TRBJ2-7
d_call: TRBD1
clone_size: NA
cdr3_aa: CASSGAGGFNEQYF
cdr3_nt: TGTGCCAGCAGCGGTGCAGGGGGCTTCAACGAGCAGTACTTC

v_call: TRBV15
j_call: TRBJ2-1
d_call: TRBD2
clone_size: few
cdr3_aa: CATSTRLAGGPSPANEQFF
cdr3_nt: TGTGCCACCAGCACCCGACTAGCGGGAGGTCCCTCTCCGGCCAATGAGCAGTTCTTC

v_call: TRBV5-6
j_call: TRBJ1-2
d_call: TRBD1
clone_size: NA
cdr3_aa: CASSFGTGTYGYTF
cdr3_nt: TGTGCCAGCAGCTTTGGGACAGGGACCTATGGCTACACCTTC

v_call: TRBV7-3
j_call: TRBJ2-1
d_call: TRBD2
clone_size: NA
cdr3_aa: CASSPSFTSGSINEQFF
cdr3_nt: TGTGCCAGCAGCCCCAGTTTTACTAGCGGGAGTATAAATGAGCAGTTCTTC

v_call: TRBV11-1
j_call: TRBJ2-7
d_call: NA
clone_size: NA
cdr3_aa: CASSSGFEQYF
cdr3_nt: TGTGCCAGCAGCTCGGGGTTCGAGCAGTACTTC

v_call: TRBV7-9
j_call: TRBJ2-7
d_call: NA
clone_size: NA
cdr3_aa: CASSFGGPSYEQYF
cdr3_nt: TGTGCCAGCAGCTTCGGCGGACCTTCCTACGAGCAGTACTTC

v_call: TRBV4-2
j_call: TRBJ2-7
d_call: NA
clone_size: NA
cdr3_aa: CASSQGNSYEQYF
cdr3_nt: TGTGCCAGCAGCCAAGGTAACAGCTACGAGCAGTACTTC

v_call: TRBV6-5
j_call: TRBJ2-1
d_call: TRBD2
clone_size: NA
cdr3_aa: CASSYSPAGPYNEQFF
cdr3_nt: TGTGCCAGCAGTTACTCCCCAGCGGGACCCTACAATGAGCAGTTCTTC

v_call: TRBV21-1
j_call: TRBJ2-5
d_call: NA
clone_size: NA
cdr3_aa: CASSPTDREETQYF
cdr3_nt: TGTGCCAGCAGCCCGACTGACAGGGAGGAGACCCAGTACTTC

v_call: TRBV27
j_call: TRBJ1-1
d_call: NA
clone_size: NA
cdr3_aa: CASLGNTEAFF
cdr3_nt: TGTGCCAGCCTCGGGAACACTGAAGCTTTCTTT

v_call: TRBV7-9
j_call: TRBJ1-5
d_call: TRBD1
clone_size: NA
cdr3_aa: CASSGTGAGPQHF
cdr3_nt: TGTGCCAGCAGCGGAACAGGGGCCGGGCCCCAGCATTTT

v_call: TRBV19
j_call: TRBJ1-5
d_call: NA
clone_size: once
cdr3_aa: CASSKGYGDQPQHF
cdr3_nt: TGTGCCAGTAGTAAGGGGTATGGGGATCAGCCCCAGCATTTT

v_call: TRBV7-6
j_call: TRBJ2-3
d_call: NA
clone_size: NA
cdr3_aa: CASSLALVPAPSTDTQYF
cdr3_nt: TGTGCCAGCAGCTTAGCGCTTGTACCAGCCCCTAGCACAGATACGCAGTATTTT

v_call: TRBV13
j_call: TRBJ2-3
d_call: NA
clone_size: NA
cdr3_aa: CASSQRSPGATDTQYF
cdr3_nt: TGTGCCAGCAGCCAGAGGTCCCCAGGGGCCACAGATACGCAGTATTTT

v_call: TRBV11-2
j_call: TRBJ2-5
d_call: TRBD2
clone_size: NA
cdr3_aa: CASSLRGGRGSETQYF
cdr3_nt: TGTGCCAGCAGCCTAAGGGGCGGGAGGGGGTCAGAGACCCAGTACTTC

v_call: TRBV19
j_call: TRBJ1-4
d_call: NA
clone_size: NA
cdr3_aa: CASSMWGAYNEKLFF
cdr3_nt: TGTGCCAGTAGTATGTGGGGAGCCTATAATGAAAAACTGTTTTTT

v_call: TRBV28
j_call: TRBJ2-7
d_call: NA
clone_size: NA
cdr3_aa: CASSFRRDEQYF
cdr3_nt: TGTGCCAGCAGTTTTCGTAGGGACGAGCAGTACTTC

v_call: TRBV4-1
j_call: TRBJ2-7
d_call: TRBD2
clone_size: NA
cdr3_aa: CASSPSTSGRHSYEQYF
cdr3_nt: TGCGCCAGCAGCCCTTCGACTAGCGGGAGACACTCCTACGAGCAGTACTTC

v_call: TRBV18
j_call: TRBJ1-5
d_call: NA
clone_size: NA
cdr3_aa: CASSPRGGANQPQHF
cdr3_nt: TGTGCCAGCTCACCCCGCGGGGGTGCTAATCAGCCCCAGCATTTT

v_call: TRBV2
j_call: TRBJ1-5
d_call: NA
clone_size: NA
cdr3_aa: CASSDYRAGNQPQHF
cdr3_nt: TGTGCCAGCAGTGATTACAGGGCGGGCAATCAGCCCCAGCATTTT

v_call: TRBV9
j_call: TRBJ1-3
d_call: NA
clone_size: NA
cdr3_aa: CASRDPSGNTIYF
cdr3_nt: TGTGCCAGCAGAGACCCCTCTGGAAACACCATATATTTT

v_call: TRBV27
j_call: TRBJ1-5
d_call: TRBD1
clone_size: NA
cdr3_aa: CASMSGTGSNQPQHF
cdr3_nt: TGTGCCAGCATGAGCGGGACAGGGAGCAATCAGCCCCAGCATTTT

v_call: TRBV6-1
j_call: TRBJ2-3
d_call: NA
clone_size: NA
cdr3_aa: CASSESRLGRWDTQYF
cdr3_nt: TGTGCCAGCAGTGAATCGAGGCTAGGGCGTTGGGATACGCAGTATTTT

v_call: TRBV20-1
j_call: TRBJ1-1
d_call: NA
clone_size: NA
cdr3_aa: CSAFDSPEAFF
cdr3_nt: TGCAGTGCTTTCGACAGTCCTGAAGCTTTCTTT

v_call: TRBV27
j_call: TRBJ1-1
d_call: NA
clone_size: NA
cdr3_aa: CASSLLGTGNTEAFF
cdr3_nt: TGTGCCAGCAGTTTATTAGGGACGGGGAACACTGAAGCTTTCTTT

v_call: TRBV28
j_call: TRBJ2-1
d_call: TRBD2
clone_size: once
cdr3_aa: CASSLGRTNLASGDNEQFF
cdr3_nt: TGTGCCAGCAGTTTAGGGCGGACCAATCTGGCTAGCGGGGACAATGAGCAGTTCTTC

v_call: TRBV27
j_call: TRBJ1-4
d_call: NA
clone_size: once
cdr3_aa: CASSPPDEKLFF
cdr3_nt: TGTGCCAGCAGTCCTCCGGATGAAAAACTGTTTTTT

v_call: TRBV2
j_call: TRBJ1-5
d_call: NA
clone_size: few
cdr3_aa: CASSEGTYSNQPQHF
cdr3_nt: TGTGCCAGCAGCGAGGGGACGTATAGCAATCAGCCCCAGCATTTT

v_call: TRBV5-4
j_call: TRBJ2-5
d_call: NA
clone_size: NA
cdr3_aa: CASSIGRSQETQYF
cdr3_nt: TGTGCCAGCAGTATCGGGAGAAGTCAAGAGACCCAGTACTTC

v_call: TRBV7-9
j_call: TRBJ2-1
d_call: TRBD2
clone_size: NA
cdr3_aa: CASSTEGLVKDEQFF
cdr3_nt: TGTGCCAGCAGCACGGAGGGACTAGTTAAGGATGAGCAGTTCTTC

v_call: TRBV6-4
j_call: TRBJ2-5
d_call: NA
clone_size: NA
cdr3_aa: CASSDSSILQETQYF
cdr3_nt: TGTGCCAGCAGTGACTCGAGTATACTTCAAGAGACCCAGTACTTC

v_call: TRBV28
j_call: TRBJ1-5
d_call: NA
clone_size: NA
cdr3_aa: CASSFRITHSNQPQHF
cdr3_nt: TGTGCCAGCAGTTTCCGAATCACCCATAGCAATCAGCCCCAGCATTTT

v_call: TRBV28
j_call: TRBJ2-3
d_call: TRBD2
clone_size: NA
cdr3_aa: CASSTAARGGTTDTQYF
cdr3_nt: TGTGCCAGCAGTACCGCGGCGAGGGGAGGGACCACAGATACGCAGTATTTT

v_call: TRBV27
j_call: TRBJ2-7
d_call: TRBD1
clone_size: NA
cdr3_aa: CASSLSDRVGYEQYF
cdr3_nt: TGTGCCAGCAGTTTATCGGACAGGGTCGGATACGAGCAGTACTTC